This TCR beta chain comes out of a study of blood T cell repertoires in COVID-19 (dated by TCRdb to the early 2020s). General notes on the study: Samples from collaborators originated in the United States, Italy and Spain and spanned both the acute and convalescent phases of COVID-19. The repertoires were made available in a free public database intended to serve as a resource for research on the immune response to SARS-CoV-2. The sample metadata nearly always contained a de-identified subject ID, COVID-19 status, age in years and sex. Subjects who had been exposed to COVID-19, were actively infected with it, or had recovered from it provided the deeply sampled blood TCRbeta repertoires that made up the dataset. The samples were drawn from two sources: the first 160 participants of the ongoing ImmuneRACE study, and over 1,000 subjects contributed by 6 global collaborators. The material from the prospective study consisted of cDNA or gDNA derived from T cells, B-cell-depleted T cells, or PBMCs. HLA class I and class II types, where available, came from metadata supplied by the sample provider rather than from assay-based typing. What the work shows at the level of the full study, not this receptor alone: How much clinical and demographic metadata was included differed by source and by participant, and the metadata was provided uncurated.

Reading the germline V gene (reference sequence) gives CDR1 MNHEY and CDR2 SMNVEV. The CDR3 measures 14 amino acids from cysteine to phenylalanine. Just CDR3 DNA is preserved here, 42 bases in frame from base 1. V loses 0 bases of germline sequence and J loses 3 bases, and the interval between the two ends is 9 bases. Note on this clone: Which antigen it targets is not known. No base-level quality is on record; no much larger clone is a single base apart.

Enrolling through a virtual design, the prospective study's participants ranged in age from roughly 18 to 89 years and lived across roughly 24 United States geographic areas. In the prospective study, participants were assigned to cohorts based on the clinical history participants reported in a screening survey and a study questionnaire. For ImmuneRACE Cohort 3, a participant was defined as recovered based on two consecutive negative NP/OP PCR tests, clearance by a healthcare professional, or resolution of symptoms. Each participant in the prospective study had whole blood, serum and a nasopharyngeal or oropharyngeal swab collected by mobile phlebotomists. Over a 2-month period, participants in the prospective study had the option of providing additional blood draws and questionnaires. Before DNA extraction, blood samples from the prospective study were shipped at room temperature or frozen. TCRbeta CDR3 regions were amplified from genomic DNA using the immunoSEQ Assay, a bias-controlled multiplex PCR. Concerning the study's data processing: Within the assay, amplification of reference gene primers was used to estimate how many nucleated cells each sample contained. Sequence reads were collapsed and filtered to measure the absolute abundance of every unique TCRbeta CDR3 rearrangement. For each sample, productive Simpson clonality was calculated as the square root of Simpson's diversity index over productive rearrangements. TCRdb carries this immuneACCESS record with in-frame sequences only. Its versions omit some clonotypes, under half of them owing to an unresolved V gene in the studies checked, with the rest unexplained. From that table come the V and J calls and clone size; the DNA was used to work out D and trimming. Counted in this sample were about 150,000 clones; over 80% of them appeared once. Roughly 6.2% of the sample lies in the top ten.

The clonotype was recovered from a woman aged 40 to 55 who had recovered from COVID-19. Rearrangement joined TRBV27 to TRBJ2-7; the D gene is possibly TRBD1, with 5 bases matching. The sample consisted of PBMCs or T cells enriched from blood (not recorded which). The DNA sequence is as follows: TGTGCCAGCAGTTTATCTCGGCAGGGCTACGAGCAGTACTTC. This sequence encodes CASSLSRQGYEQYF.